This TCR beta chain derives from a study of OX40 agonist ivuxolimab in advanced cancers. Study context: From roughly 23 to 90 years was the age range, with a mean of around 57 years, and around 84% were male. The study, taken as a whole, reports: Part of the nonresponder group also had normalized T-cell clonal expansion that was low. Expanded peripheral T-cell antigen specificity went undetermined.

This table comes from immunoSEQ multiplex PCR, and its TCRdb copy is limited to in-frame clones, with some not included. Of around 30,000 clones detected, roughly 87% appear once; the ten largest clones hold 58%. The sample holds one count of this clone. Its antigen remains unknown. Germline values: CDR1 SEHNR, CDR2 FQNEAQ (reference sequence). J was trimmed by 3 bases and V by 6 bases; bases with no gene match: 13. The CDR3 totals 18 residues. The TCR comes from an adult with an advanced solid tumor such as melanoma, head and neck, liver or kidney cancer. The input for sequencing was CD4+ or CD8+ T cells sorted from blood, taken in a trial of the OX40 agonist ivuxolimab. The rearrangement links TRBV7-9 to TRBJ2-2; 10 positions match TRBD1. The CDR3 here is CASSSTPGQGRDTGELFF. The CDR3 bases are TGTGCCAGCAGTTCCACCCCGGGACAGGGGAGGGACACCGGGGAGCTGTTTTTT.